This T cell receptor beta chain was found in a study of technical replicates of blood from a handful of donors. CDR3 length equals 15 residues. Germline V gene lookup returns CDR1 SGHTS and CDR2 YDEGEE. V lost 2 bases to trimming and J lost 5 bases; unmatched junction nucleotides: 9. Here immunoSEQ multiplex PCR was the method, and the copy in TCRdb shows in-frame clones only, minus some. The table has fewer than 85,000 clones, 85% to 95% seen once. The clonotype originates from a human donor in good health. The sequencing input was T cells isolated from PBMCs. This chain uses TRBV5-8 with TRBJ1-1; 7 nucleotides align to TRBD1. CDR3: CASSFVPGGETEAFF. In DNA, the CDR3 is TGTGCCAGCAGCTTTGTTCCAGGGGGTGAAACTGAAGCTTTCTTT.